The 12 T cell receptor beta chains below all came from one sample that was sequenced in a study of blood T cells in healthy people across ages. PCR was performed a second time for about 6 to 11 cycles using a sample-barcoded 5' primer and a J-beta primer mix. TCRdb redid the calling of the 5' RACE reads with MiXCR, one entry per CDR3 protein. In the table there are more than 1,000,000 distinct CDR3 sequences, 20% to 25% of which are singletons. This sample also belongs to another study, concerning T cells of mothers and their children.

The sample taken for sequencing was blood. The receptors originated from a girl aged 2-15 years in good health.

This clonotype was detected only a few times. The chain joins TRBV7-8 to TRBJ2-4; D not certain. The CDR3 extends over 14 amino acids. The V and J ends lost 1 base and 8 bases respectively, with 12 bases between them. Germline loops: CDR1 SGHVS, CDR2 FQNEAQ. DNA of the CDR3: TGTGCCAGCAGCTTAGAGCAGGATGTGGACATTCAGTACTTC. Translation: CASSLEQDVDIQYF.

The chain links TRBV5-1 to TRBJ1-1; a weak D match, TRBD1 (5 bases). This CDR3 has 15 amino acids. Germline lookup yields CDR1 SGHRS and CDR2 YFSETQ. V was pared by 0 bases and J by 8 bases, with 17 bases between. This chain's CDR3 is CASSLVAFGTPEAFF. In DNA form, the CDR3 reads TGCGCCAGCAGCTTGGTCGCCTTTGGGACCCCCGAAGCTTTCTTT.

The V gene is TRBV7-9, the J gene TRBJ1-2; 7 bases agree with TRBD1. The CDR3 loop spans 14 amino acids. V gave up 5 bases and J gave up 2 bases; unmatched junction bases: 5. From germline, CDR1 is SEHNR and CDR2 FQNEAQ (reference sequence). As DNA, the CDR3 is TGTGCCAGCAGCATGGGACAGTCGAACTATGGCTACACCTTC. Protein: CASSMGQSNYGYTF. Filled out from reference TRBV7-9 and TRBJ1-2, the complete variable domain reads DTGVSQNPRHKITKRGQNVTFRCDPISEHNRLYWYRQTLGQGPEFLTYFQNEAQLEKSRLLSDRFSAERPKGSFSTLEIQRTEQGDSAMYLCASSMGQSNYGYTFGSGTRLTVV.

In this sample, this clonotype turned up a few times. This chain uses TRBV29-1 with TRBJ2-1, with 12 bases lining up with TRBD1. V trimming: 6 bases; J trimming: 1 base; junction bases outside the gene matches: 1. Germline assignment: CDR1 SQVTM and CDR2 ANQGSEA. This CDR3 has 14 residues. The CDR3 reads CSVGQGASYNEQFF. The CDR3 region has the DNA TGCAGCGTGGGACAGGGGGCTTCCTACAATGAGCAGTTCTTC.

This clonotype was seen only a few times. CDR3 region: CASSQDPGRRAFF. The CDR3 DNA is TGTGCCAGCAGCCAAGACCCGGGGAGAAGAGCTTTCTTT. The rearrangement links TRBV3-1 to TRBJ1-1; D is unresolved. The V end lost 0 bases, the J end lost 10 bases, and 12 bases lay between the germline ends. CDR3 length: 13 residues. Germline-derived CDR1 and CDR2 are LGHDT and YNNKEL (reference sequence).

This sequence joins TRBV18 and TRBJ1-1; no clear D gene. The germline V gene encodes CDR1 KGHSH and CDR2 LQKENI. V was cut by 3 bases and J by 1 base, with 9 bases left in between. The CDR3 is made up of 14 amino acids. The CDR3 region is CASSPKQGNTEAFF. The DNA for the CDR3 is TGTGCCAGCTCACCGAAACAAGGGAACACTGAAGCTTTCTTT.

The CDR3 sequence: CASSLIARGQETQYF. Here the CDR3 DNA reads TGTGCCAGCAGCTTAATCGCCAGGGGCCAAGAGACCCAGTACTTC. This chain uses TRBV7-9 with TRBJ2-5; weak D call: TRBD1 (6 bases). V lost 2 bases, J lost 1 base, and 11 bases lay in between. This CDR3 comprises 15 residues. The germline V gene encodes CDR1 SEHNR and CDR2 FQNEAQ (reference sequence).

The V gene is TRBV25-1, the J gene TRBJ2-5, with TRBD2 as a possible D gene (5 bases). Trimming cost V 7 bases and J 5 bases, with 5 bases left between them. The CDR3 runs 10 residues. Germline assignment: CDR1 MGHDK and CDR2 SYGVNS. For the CDR3, the DNA is TGTGCCAGCACGGGGGAGACCCAGTACTTC. This encodes CASTGETQYF.

There are a few counts of this clonotype. This chain connects TRBV27 to TRBJ2-5; 13 positions agree with TRBD2. Germline CDR1 reads MNHEY; CDR2 reads SMNVEV (reference sequence). This CDR3 is 16 amino acids long. V lost 4 bases, J lost 2 bases, and 4 bases stayed unmatched. Written as DNA, the CDR3 is TGTGCCAGCAGTTGGGGACTAGCGGGAATACAAGAGACCCAGTACTTC. This codes for CASSWGLAGIQETQYF.

This chain uses TRBV2 with TRBJ2-5; either TRBD1 or TRBD2 may supply D (6 bases each). This CDR3 is built from 15 residues. Germline CDR1 and CDR2: SNHLY and FYNNEI. Trimming stripped 0 bases from V and 4 bases from J, with 12 bases between. The CDR3 is CASSEALRGVETQYF. CDR3 sequence (DNA): TGTGCCAGCAGTGAAGCGCTTAGGGGGGTAGAGACCCAGTACTTC. The whole variable domain, filled in from reference TRBV2 and TRBJ2-5, reads EPEVTQTPSHQVTQMGQEVILRCVPISNHLYFYWYRQILGQKVEFLVSFYNNEISEKSEIFDDQFSVERPDGSNFTLKIRSTKLEDSAMYFCASSEALRGVETQYFGPGTRLLVL.

The genes are TRBV3-1 and TRBJ2-5; D tentatively reads TRBD1 or TRBD2 (5 bases each). The DNA end favors TRBJ2-1, so the J call may be wrong. Germline V gene data show CDR1 as LGHDT and CDR2 as YNNKEL (reference sequence). CDR3 length equals 16 residues. As DNA, the CDR3 is TGTGCCAGCAGCCTCCCATCGGGACCTCCCTACAATGAGCAGTTCTTC. This codes for CASSLPSGPPYNEQFF.

This clonotype was recorded a few times. The rearrangement uses TRBV14 and TRBJ2-4; D possibly matches TRBD1 or TRBD2 (5 bases each). The germline V and J ends were trimmed by 4 bases and 7 bases, with 23 bases remaining between them. Per the germline V gene, CDR1 is SGHDN and CDR2 is FVKESK. This CDR3 region has 17 residues. The CDR3 spells CASSRDPGAFGMNIQYF. The CDR3 DNA sequence: TGTGCCAGCAGCCGGGACCCAGGTGCCTTTGGGATGAACATTCAGTACTTC.